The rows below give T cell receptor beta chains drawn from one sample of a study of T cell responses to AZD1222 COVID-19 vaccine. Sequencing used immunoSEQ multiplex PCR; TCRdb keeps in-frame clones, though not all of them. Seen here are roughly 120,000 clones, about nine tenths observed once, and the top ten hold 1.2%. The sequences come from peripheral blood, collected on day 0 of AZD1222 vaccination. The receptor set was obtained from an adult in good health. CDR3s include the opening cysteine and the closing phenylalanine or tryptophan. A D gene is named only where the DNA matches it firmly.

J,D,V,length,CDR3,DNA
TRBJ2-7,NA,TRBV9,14,CASSDTGNSYEQYF,TGTGCCAGCAGCGATACAGGGAACTCCTACGAGCAGTACTTC
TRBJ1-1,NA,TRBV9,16,CASSVAPGVGRTEAFF,TGTGCCAGCAGCGTAGCTCCGGGGGTGGGAAGGACTGAAGCTTTCTTT
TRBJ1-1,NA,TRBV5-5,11,CASSLGTEAFF,TGTGCCAGCAGCTTGGGGACTGAAGCTTTCTTT
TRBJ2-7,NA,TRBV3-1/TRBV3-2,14,CASSRGTGPFEQYF,TGTGCCAGCAGCAGAGGGACTGGACCTTTCGAGCAGTACTTC
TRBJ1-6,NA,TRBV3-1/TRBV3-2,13,CASSQKVDSPLHF,TGTGCCAGCAGCCAAAAGGTTGATTCACCCCTCCACTTT
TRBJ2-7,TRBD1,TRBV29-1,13,CSVRDRGSYEQYF,TGCAGCGTAAGGGACAGGGGTTCCTACGAGCAGTACTTC
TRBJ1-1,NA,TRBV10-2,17,CASSESRVGSLNTEAFF,TGCGCCAGCAGTGAGTCGAGGGTAGGTTCCTTGAACACTGAAGCTTTCTTT
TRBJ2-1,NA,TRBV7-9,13,CASSLASGDEQFF,TGTGCCAGCAGCTTAGCGTCGGGGGATGAGCAGTTCTTC
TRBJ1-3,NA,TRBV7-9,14,CASSLVTGGATIYF,TGTGCCAGCAGCTTAGTAACGGGGGGCGCGACCATATATTTT
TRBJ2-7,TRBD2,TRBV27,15,CASSYRGGAGSEQYF,TGTGCCAGCAGTTACCGCGGGGGGGCGGGCTCCGAGCAGTACTTC
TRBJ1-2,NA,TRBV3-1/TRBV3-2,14,CASSQRRQALGYTF,TGTGCCAGCAGCCAACGTCGTCAGGCCCTTGGCTACACCTTC
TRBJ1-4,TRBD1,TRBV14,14,CASSPDRVGEKLFF,TGTGCCAGCAGCCCCGACAGGGTGGGAGAAAAACTGTTTTTT
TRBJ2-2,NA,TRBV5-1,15,CASSPSGPFTGELFF,TGCGCCAGCAGCCCTTCGGGGCCCTTCACCGGGGAGCTGTTTTTT
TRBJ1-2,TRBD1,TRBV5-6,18,CASSPVPGQGMGAIGYTF,TGTGCCAGCAGCCCCGTCCCGGGACAGGGGATGGGTGCTATCGGCTACACCTTC